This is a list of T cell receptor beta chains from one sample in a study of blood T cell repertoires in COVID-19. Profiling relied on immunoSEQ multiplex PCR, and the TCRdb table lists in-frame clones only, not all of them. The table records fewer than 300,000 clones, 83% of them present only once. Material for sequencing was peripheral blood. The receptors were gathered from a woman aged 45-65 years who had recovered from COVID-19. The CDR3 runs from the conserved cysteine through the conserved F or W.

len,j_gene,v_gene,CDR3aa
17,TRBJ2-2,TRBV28,CASSSTSQGVDSGELFF
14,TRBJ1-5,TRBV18,CASSPNRGNQPQHF
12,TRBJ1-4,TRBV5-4,CASSLEGQVLFF
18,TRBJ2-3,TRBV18,CASSPLQGGAALSGTQYF
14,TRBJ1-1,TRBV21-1,CASSIRQENTEAFF
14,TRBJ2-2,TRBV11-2,CASSLDITPGELFF
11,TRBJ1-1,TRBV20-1,CSARSQPKAFF
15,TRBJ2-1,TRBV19,CASSIASGSYNEQFF
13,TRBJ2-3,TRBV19,CASKLAGTDTQYF
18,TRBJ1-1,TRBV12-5,CASGLVGQGARVNTEAFF
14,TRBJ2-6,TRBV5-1,CASSQGSGANVLTF
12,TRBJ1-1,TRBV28,CASSLGGQEAFF